In its sample, the clone carrying this T cell receptor (beta chain) was seen many times. Each CDR3 protein is one row after TCRdb ran MiXCR on the RACE reads. This table holds 95,000 to 100,000 distinct CDR3 sequences, 10% to 14% found once. The data are from a study of human T cells and chemical hapten exposure. Noted time point: pre-sensitization, week 0. Described treatment: therapeutic diphenylcyclopropenone sensitization with weekly scalp DPC. V lost 4 bases, J lost 10 bases, and 18 bases lay in between. The CDR3 contains 14 residues. The germline gives CDR1 SGHRS, CDR2 YFSETQ. V and J are TRBV5-1 and TRBJ2-4; perhaps D is TRBD1 or TRBD2 (5 bases each). The clonotype was recovered from a woman aged 55 to 70 with alopecia areata. Some clones in this sample may be carry-over from other donors' samples. The material was whole blood, obtained in connection with sensitization to the hapten diphenylcyclopropenone (DPC). For the CDR3, the DNA is TGCGCCAGCAGCATGGGGGATCCGAAGACAATTCAGTACTTC. Amino acids: CASSMGDPKTIQYF.